The entry below gives a single T cell receptor (beta chain) sequence along with its context. Its cognate antigen is unknown. Germline lookup yields CDR1 LNHNV and CDR2 YYDKDF (reference sequence). Trimming shortened V by 0 bases and J by 7 bases, and 7 bases separated the two germline ends. The CDR3 sequence is 13 residues long. These data originate in a study of OX40 agonist ivuxolimab in advanced cancers. Sequencing used immunoSEQ multiplex PCR; TCRdb keeps in-frame clones, though not all of them. Seen here are 9,500 to 15,000 clones, roughly 81% observed once, and the top ten hold around an eighth. The study, taken as a whole, reports: The average count of expanded clones was higher among CD8+ T cells than among CD4+.

The chain recombines TRBV15 with TRBJ1-5; D gene ambiguous. The TCR originated in an adult with an advanced solid tumor such as melanoma, head and neck, liver or kidney cancer. The sequenced sample was CD4+ or CD8+ T cells sorted from blood, obtained in a trial of the OX40 agonist ivuxolimab. The DNA of the CDR3 is TGTGCCACCAGCAGAGACGGAGGGCAGCCCCAGCATTTT. It codes for CATSRDGGQPQHF.